This T cell receptor beta chain was documented in a study of blood T cell repertoires in COVID-19. TCRdb keeps only in-frame clones here, not all; method: immunoSEQ multiplex PCR. The table lists about 490,000 clones, 70% to 90% of them singletons, with about 3.2% in the top ten. The source is a human donor in a cohort sampled during active COVID-19. The sequenced sample consisted of peripheral blood.

The CDR3 nucleotides are TGTGCCACCGGACAGGGAGAAAGCAATCAGCCCCAGCATTTT. It specifies CATGQGESNQPQHF. The rearrangement links TRBV15 to TRBJ1-5; 8 bases line up with TRBD1. V lost 8 bases, J lost 1 base, and 4 bases stayed unmatched. This CDR3 is 14 amino acids long. The germline V gene encodes CDR1 LNHNV and CDR2 YYDKDF (reference sequence). The full variable domain, completed using reference TRBV15 and TRBJ1-5, is DAMVIQNPRYQVTQFGKPVTLSCSQTLNHNVMYWYQQKSSQAPKLLFHYYDKDFNNEADTPDNFQSRRPNTSFCFLDIRSPGLGDTAMYLCATGQGESNQPQHFGDGTRLSIL.